This TCR beta chain is from a study of blood T cell repertoires in COVID-19. Overall study: From the United States, Italy and Spain came samples of acute and convalescent COVID-19. Sample material is recorded as cDNA or gDNA derived from T cells, B-cell-depleted T cells, or PBMCs.

CDR3 length: 13 residues. The germline V and J ends were trimmed by 2 bases and 3 bases, with 8 bases remaining between them. Per germline, CDR1 SGHTA and CDR2 FQGTGA. In the source study's methods: Reference gene primers were amplified, and this amplification served to estimate nucleated cell counts. Here immunoSEQ multiplex PCR was the method, and the copy in TCRdb shows in-frame clones only, minus some. Clone size and V and J calls were adopted from that table, with D and trimming inferred from the DNA. The table has 90,000 to 100,000 clones, roughly 80% seen once. J is TRBJ2-7 and V is TRBV7-3; D is perhaps TRBD1 (5 bases). Sequenced material: peripheral blood. The origin of this receptor is a man in his fifties or sixties with acute or convalescent COVID-19. CDR3 coding DNA: TGTGCCAGCAGCTTAGCTCAGGGCTACGAGCAGTACTTC. Translation gives CASSLAQGYEQYF.